This entry describes one T cell receptor beta chain. This sample is drawn from a study of blood T cell repertoires in COVID-19. At the level of the study: From the United States, Italy and Spain came samples of acute and convalescent COVID-19. Sources were T cells, B-cell-depleted T cells, or PBMCs; the material itself was cDNA or gDNA.

Trimming cost V 5 bases and J 3 bases, with 17 bases left between them. Germline CDR1 is SEHNR and CDR2 is FQNEAQ (reference sequence). The CDR3 sequence is 15 residues long. As processed by the authors: Reference gene primer amplification gave estimated nucleated cell counts. TCRdb's copy holds only in-frame clones and misses some; the assay was immunoSEQ multiplex PCR. The DNA was the basis for D and trimming; V, J and clone size are from that table. Among around 80,000 clones listed, 82% were seen once. Sequencing input: peripheral blood. This TCR was recovered from a man aged 60-69 years with acute or convalescent COVID-19. V and J are TRBV7-9 and TRBJ2-7; possibly TRBD2 for D (6 bases). The CDR3 region has the DNA TGTGCCAGCAGCCCTTACCCCCAGGGAGGCTACGAGCAGTACTTC. Translation: CASSPYPQGGYEQYF.